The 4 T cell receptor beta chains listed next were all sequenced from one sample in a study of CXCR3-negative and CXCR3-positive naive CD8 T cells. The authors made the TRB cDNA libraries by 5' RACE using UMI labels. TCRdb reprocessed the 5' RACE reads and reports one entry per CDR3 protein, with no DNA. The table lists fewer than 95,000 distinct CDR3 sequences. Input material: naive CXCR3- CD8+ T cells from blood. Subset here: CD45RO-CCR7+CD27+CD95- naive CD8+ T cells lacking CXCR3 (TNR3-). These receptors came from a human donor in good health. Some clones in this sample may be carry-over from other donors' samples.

CDR3 protein: CASSKAAKNTGELFF. V is TRBV21-1 and J is TRBJ2-2. TRBV21-1 is labeled a pseudogene. The CDR3 is made up of 15 amino acids.

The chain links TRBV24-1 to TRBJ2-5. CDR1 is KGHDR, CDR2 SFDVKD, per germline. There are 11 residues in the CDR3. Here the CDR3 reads CATSDLETQYF.

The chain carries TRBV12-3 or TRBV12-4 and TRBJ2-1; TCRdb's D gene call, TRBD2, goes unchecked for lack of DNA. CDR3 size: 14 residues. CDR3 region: CASTLAGGYNEQFF.

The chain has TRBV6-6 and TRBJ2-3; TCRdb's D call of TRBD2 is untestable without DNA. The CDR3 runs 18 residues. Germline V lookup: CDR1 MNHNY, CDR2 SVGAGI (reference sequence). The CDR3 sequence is CASSYPARARNGADTQYF.